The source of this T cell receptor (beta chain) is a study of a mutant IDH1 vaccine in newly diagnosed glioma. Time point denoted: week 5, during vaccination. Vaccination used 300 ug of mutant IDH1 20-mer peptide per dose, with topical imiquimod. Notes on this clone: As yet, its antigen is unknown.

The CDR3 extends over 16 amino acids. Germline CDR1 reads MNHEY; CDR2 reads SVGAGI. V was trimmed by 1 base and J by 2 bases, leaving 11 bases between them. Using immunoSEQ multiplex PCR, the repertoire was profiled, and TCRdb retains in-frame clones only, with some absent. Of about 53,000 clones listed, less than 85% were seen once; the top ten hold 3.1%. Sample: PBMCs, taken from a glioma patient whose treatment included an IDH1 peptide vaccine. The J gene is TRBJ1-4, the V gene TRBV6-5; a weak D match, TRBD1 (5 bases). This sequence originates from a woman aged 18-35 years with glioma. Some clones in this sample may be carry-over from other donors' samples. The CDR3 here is CASSYWKGMTNEKLFF. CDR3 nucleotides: TGTGCCAGCAGTTACTGGAAGGGGATGACTAATGAAAAACTGTTTTTT.